This record concerns one TCR beta chain sequence. Its antigen specificity is not known. Per-nucleotide qualities are absent, and no much larger clonotype sits a single base away. The sequencer was an Illumina HiSeq 1500. TCRdb reprocessing: public reads trimmed at Q25 with fastp, clones called with MiXCR, in-frame beta chains kept. Under each unique CDR3 protein, matching rows form one entry showing the most common genes and DNA. The sample table records roughly 640,000 distinct CDR3 sequences; 24% of these occur just once. Roughly 8% of the sample belongs to the ten largest clones. Measured from the cysteine to the phenylalanine, the CDR3 is 13 residues long. Only the CDR3 portion is preserved as DNA: 39 bases, with reading frame beginning at the first base. V drops 1 base and J drops 4 bases, leaving 7 bases in between. CDR1 and CDR2 (SGHVS, FNYEAQ) derive from the germline V gene. The data stem from a study of T cell repertoires in cytomegalovirus infection (dated by TCRdb to between 2018 and 2020). With respect to the entire study: Donor HLA type was relevant to the analysis, as public TCR beta signatures indicated carriage of CMV infection together with the matching HLA type. Study-wide conclusions, independent of this receptor: The ex vivo response was dominated by HLA-C-restricted CMV-specific TCR beta clonotypes, and the single most frequent clonotype in two of eight donors was supplied by these HLA-C-restricted clonotypes. In both this cohort and an independent cohort of more than 350 donors, the cumulative frequency of public TCR beta family members distinguished carriers of CMV infection plus the relevant HLA type.

The sequenced sample consisted of CD8+ T cells from PBMCs. The chain joins TRBV7-6 to TRBJ1-2, with no confidently assigned D gene. This TCR derives from a human donor in good health (CMV status not recorded). Some clones in this sample may be carry-over from other donors' samples. This receptor has the CDR3 CASSLDGTYGYTF. The DNA sequence is TGTGCCAGCAGCTTAGACGGTACCTATGGCTACACCTTC. The CDR3, completed at both ends by the reference TRBV7-6 and TRBJ1-2 genes, gives the full variable domain GAGVSQSPRYKVTKRGQDVALRCDPISGHVSLYWYRQALGQGPEFLTYFNYEAQQDKSGLPNDRFSAERPEGSISTLTIQRTEQRDSAMYRCASSLDGTYGYTFGSGTRLTVV.